The following is a T cell receptor (beta chain) sequence with its context. Sequencing used immunoSEQ multiplex PCR; TCRdb keeps in-frame clones, though not all of them. The table lists about 240,000 clones, around 86% of them singletons, with about 3.3% in the top ten. This record belongs to a study of blood T cell repertoires in COVID-19. V shed 1 base and J shed 10 bases, with 16 bases lying between them. The CDR3 has 14 amino acids. Per the germline V gene, CDR1 is SNHLY and CDR2 is FYNNEI. The sequence was collected from a woman between 40 and 50 years old with acute COVID-19. This sequence joins TRBV2 and TRBJ2-5; weak D call: TRBD2 (5 bases). Sequenced sample: PBMCs or T cells enriched from blood (not recorded which). CDR3 amino acids: CASSEETWAGDQYF. CDR3 nucleotides: TGTGCCAGCAGTGAAGAGACTTGGGCCGGGGACCAGTACTTC. Variable domain in full (rest from reference TRBV2 and TRBJ2-5): EPEVTQTPSHQVTQMGQEVILRCVPISNHLYFYWYRQILGQKVEFLVSFYNNEISEKSEIFDDQFSVERPDGSNFTLKIRSTKLEDSAMYFCASSEETWAGDQYFGPGTRLLVL.